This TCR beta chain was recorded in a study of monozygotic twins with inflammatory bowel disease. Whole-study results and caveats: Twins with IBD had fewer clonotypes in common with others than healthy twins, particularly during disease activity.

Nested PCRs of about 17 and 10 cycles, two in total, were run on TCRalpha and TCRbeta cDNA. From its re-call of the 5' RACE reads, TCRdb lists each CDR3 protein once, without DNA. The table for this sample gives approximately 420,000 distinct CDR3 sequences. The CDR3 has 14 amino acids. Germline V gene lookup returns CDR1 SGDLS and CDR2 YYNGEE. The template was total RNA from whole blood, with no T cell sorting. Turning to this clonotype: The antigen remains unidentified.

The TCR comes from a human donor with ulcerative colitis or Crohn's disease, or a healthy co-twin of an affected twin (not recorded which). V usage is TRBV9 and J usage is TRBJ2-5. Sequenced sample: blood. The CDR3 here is CASSVEHATGTQYF.